This TCR beta chain appears in the sequencing data of a study of blood T cell repertoires in COVID-19. Background on the study: PBMCs, B-cell-depleted T cells, or T cells provided the cDNA or gDNA that made up the material.

Data came from immunoSEQ multiplex PCR; TCRdb stores just in-frame clones and leaves some out. The profile shows 150,000 to 200,000 clones, about 85% of them singletons. Losses at the gene ends were 5 bases for V and 3 bases for J; bases not matched to a gene: 4. The CDR3 totals 14 residues. Germline V gene lookup returns CDR1 MNHEY and CDR2 SVGAGI. The chain couples TRBV6-5 to TRBJ2-7; 10 bases line up with TRBD2. This receptor was obtained from a middle-aged man with acute or convalescent COVID-19. Sequences were obtained from peripheral blood. CDR3 sequence (DNA): TGTGCCAGCAGTATAGCGGGGGGTAACTACGAGCAGTACTTC. Translating gives CASSIAGGNYEQYF.